The text below deals with one T cell receptor (beta chain). The CDR3 has 14 residues. CDR1 is MDHEN, CDR2 SYDVKM, per germline. Trimming removed 6 bases from V and 0 bases from J; junction bases left unmatched: 4. These data come from a study of blood T cell repertoires in COVID-19. Study context: Donors in the United States, Italy and Spain gave samples during acute or convalescent COVID-19. The cDNA or gDNA used as material had been derived from T cells, B-cell-depleted T cells, or PBMCs.

Authors' processing steps: It was from reference gene primer amplification that nucleated cell counts were estimated. TCRdb's copy holds only in-frame clones and misses some; the assay was immunoSEQ multiplex PCR. V and J calls and clone size come straight from that table; D and trimming were deduced from the DNA. The top ten hold approximately 8.4% of the sample, which has some 70,000 clones, roughly 85% seen once. The receptor was derived from a man aged 25-45 years with acute or convalescent COVID-19. Sequenced material: peripheral blood. V gene TRBV28 combines with J gene TRBJ1-2; 7 bases line up with TRBD1. The CDR3 here is CASSRDRANYGYTF. CDR3 nucleotide sequence: TGTGCCAGCAGCCGGGACAGAGCTAACTATGGCTACACCTTC.